Below, 30 T cell receptor beta chains from the same sample are listed, as sequenced in a study of shared clonotypes between healthy human individuals. Libraries were prepared by immunoSEQ multiplex PCR; TCRdb keeps only in-frame clonotypes and omits some of them. The data show roughly 700,000 clones, 74% seen once. Sequenced material: memory CD4+ T cells sorted from blood. The subset is: CD45RA-negative fraction. The receptor set was obtained from a woman in her twenties or thirties in good health.

The chain joins TRBV10-3 to TRBJ2-2; D is perhaps TRBD1 or TRBD2 (6 bases each). Trimming removed 3 bases at V and 7 bases at J, with 15 bases between. Per germline, CDR1 ENHRY and CDR2 SYGVKD. This CDR3 has 15 amino acids. The CDR3 spells CAISEQLGGGGELFF. The DNA of the CDR3 is TGTGCCATCAGTGAACAACTAGGGGGAGGCGGGGAGCTGTTTTTT.

The chain has TRBV27 and TRBJ1-5; possible D gene TRBD1, 5 bases. The CDR3 has 14 residues. The V and J ends lost 8 bases and 4 bases respectively, with 15 bases between them. Germline V lookup: CDR1 MNHEY, CDR2 SMNVEV (reference sequence). CDR3 bases: TGTGCCAGCCGAGGGGCAGGGTGGAATCAGCCCCAGCATTTT. Translated: CASRGAGWNQPQHF.

This chain connects TRBV29-1 to TRBJ2-3; 9 nucleotides agree with TRBD1. Germline loops: CDR1 SQVTM, CDR2 ANQGSEA. V gave up 1 base and J gave up 0 bases; unmatched junction bases: 8. The CDR3 covers 17 residues. CDR3 loop: CSVEGAGQGMSTDTQYF. CDR3 coding DNA: TGCAGCGTTGAAGGGGCGGGACAGGGAATGAGCACAGATACGCAGTATTTT.

The chain carries TRBV5-1 and TRBJ1-2; weak D call: TRBD1 (6 bases). From germline, CDR1 is SGHRS and CDR2 YFSETQ. The CDR3 is 14 residues long. The germline V and J ends were trimmed by 7 bases and 2 bases, with 15 bases remaining between them. CDR3: CASRPGGQNYGYTF. The CDR3, as DNA: TGCGCCAGCCGACCCGGGGGGCAGAACTATGGCTACACCTTC.

The V gene is TRBV7-2, the J gene TRBJ1-2; maybe TRBD1 (5 bases). Germline CDR1 SGHTA, CDR2 FQGNSA. The CDR3 runs 15 residues. V lost 1 base, J lost 1 base, and 10 bases lay in between. The CDR3 is CASSLVPQGNYGYTF. The CDR3 nucleotides are TGTGCCAGCAGCTTAGTACCCCAGGGTAACTATGGCTACACCTTC.

This clone was counted a few times. V gene TRBV19 combines with J gene TRBJ1-2, with 7 positions matching TRBD1. V was clipped by 6 bases and J by 7 bases; unmatched bases: 14. CDR1 LNHDA and CDR2 SQIVND come from the germline V gene (reference sequence). The CDR3 spans 15 residues. The CDR3 DNA follows: TGTGCCAGTAGGCCAAACCAGGGGGTAATACGTGGCTACACCTTC. Protein: CASRPNQGVIRGYTF.

This chain connects TRBV6-5 to TRBJ1-5; a weak D match, TRBD1 (5 bases). Trimming pared 5 bases from V and 4 bases from J, leaving 12 bases between. Germline values: CDR1 MNHEY, CDR2 SVGAGI. There are 14 residues in the CDR3. CDR3 in DNA: TGTGCCAGCAGTGCTAGGGGTTTAAATCAGCCCCAGCATTTT. Its protein product is CASSARGLNQPQHF.

J is TRBJ2-7 and V is TRBV14; D gene uncertain. Germline CDR1 and CDR2: SGHDN and FVKESK. V was clipped by 4 bases and J by 7 bases, with 23 bases between them. The CDR3 has 16 residues. CDR3 amino acids: CASSPNLGSRHWEQYF. The CDR3 coding sequence is TGTGCCAGCAGCCCGAACCTAGGCTCAAGGCACTGGGAGCAGTACTTC. The entire variable domain, with the rest obtained from reference TRBV14 and TRBJ2-7, is as follows: EAGVTQFPSHSVIEKGQTVTLRCDPISGHDNLYWYRRVMGKEIKFLLHFVKESKQDESGMPNNRFLAERTGGTYSTLKVQPAELEDSGVYFCASSPNLGSRHWEQYFGPGTRLTVT.

The chain joins TRBV28 to TRBJ2-7; 14 positions agree with TRBD2. The CDR3 spans 16 residues. Germline V gene data show CDR1 as MDHEN and CDR2 as SYDVKM. With V trimmed by 5 bases and J by 5 bases, 8 bases remained unmatched. CDR3 coding DNA: TGTGCCAGCAGTCCCCGGACTAGCGGGAGGTTGGACGAGCAGTACTTC. Its protein product is CASSPRTSGRLDEQYF.

About this clone itself: Within the sample, other DNA sequences also encode this same CDR3. The CDR3 sequence is CASSLVAGGPDEQFF. For the CDR3, the DNA is TGCGCCAGCAGCTTGGTAGCGGGAGGGCCCGATGAGCAGTTCTTC. The V and J genes are TRBV5-1 and TRBJ2-1; the match to TRBD2 covers 11 bases. Germline lookup yields CDR1 SGHRS and CDR2 YFSETQ. Trimming at V came to 0 bases and at J to 8 bases, leaving 4 bases not matched to a gene. This CDR3 is built from 15 residues.

The V call is TRBV5-5, the J call TRBJ1-3; 8 nucleotides align to TRBD1. Per germline, CDR1 SGHKS and CDR2 YYEKEE (reference sequence). This CDR3 region has 13 residues. V lost 8 bases, J lost 2 bases, and 3 bases stayed unmatched. CDR3 sequence: CASQGATGNTIYF. The CDR3 bases are TGTGCCAGTCAGGGGGCGACTGGAAACACCATATATTTT.

The chain joins TRBV11-2 to TRBJ2-1; D remains unclear. CDR1 and CDR2 from the germline V gene are SGHAT and FQNNGV. Trimming removed 0 bases at V and 8 bases at J, with 17 bases between. CDR3 size: 16 residues. CDR3 DNA: TGTGCCAGCAGCTTAGAACGTCCGGGCAGGCGCCATGAGCAGTTCTTC. It specifies CASSLERPGRRHEQFF. The whole variable domain, remainder taken from reference TRBV11-2 and TRBJ2-1, is EAGVAQSPRYKIIEKRQSVAFWCNPISGHATLYWYQQILGQGPKLLIQFQNNGVVDDSQLPKDRFSAERLKGVDSTLKIQPAKLEDSAVYLCASSLERPGRRHEQFFGPGTRLTVL.

The V and J genes are TRBV7-9 and TRBJ1-1; D uncertain. The germline V and J ends were trimmed by 7 bases and 1 base, with 10 bases remaining between them. The CDR3 is 13 residues long. CDR1 is SEHNR and CDR2 is FQNEAQ in the germline V gene (reference sequence). As DNA, the CDR3 is TGTGCCAGCACCCCGAGCCAGAACACTGAAGCTTTCTTT. Protein: CASTPSQNTEAFF.

The V gene is TRBV25-1, the J gene TRBJ2-1; 7 nucleotides agree with TRBD1. The CDR3 has 17 amino acids. Germline CDR1 and CDR2: MGHDK and SYGVNS. After removal of 6 bases from V and 3 bases from J, the junction contained 14 bases not matched to a gene. For the CDR3, the DNA is TGTGCCAGCAGCGCAAAAGGCGGACAGGCCAGCTACAATGAGCAGTTCTTC. It is translated as CASSAKGGQASYNEQFF. The full variable domain, rest sourced from reference TRBV25-1 and TRBJ2-1, is EADIYQTPRYLVIGTGKKITLECSQTMGHDKMYWYQQDPGMELHLIHYSYGVNSTEKGDLSSESTVSRIRTEHFPLTLESARPSHTSQYLCASSAKGGQASYNEQFFGPGTRLTVL.

The rearrangement links TRBV23-1 to TRBJ2-7; the D is unclear. TRBV23-1 is assigned to the ORF class and has an uncertain function. V was clipped by 7 bases and J by 1 base, with 8 bases between them. This CDR3 region has 12 residues. The CDR3 DNA follows: TGCGCCAGCAAAGGCAGATCCTACGAGCAGTACTTC. This sequence encodes CASKGRSYEQYF.

This chain links TRBV18 with TRBJ2-7; D not certain. The CDR3 spans 13 residues. Germline lookup yields CDR1 KGHSH and CDR2 LQKENI. V gave up 3 bases and J gave up 6 bases, with 12 bases separating them. The DNA of the CDR3 is TGTGCCAGCTCACCTGATTCAGTCTCCGAGCAGTACTTC. Translated: CASSPDSVSEQYF. The full variable domain, with the rest looked up from reference TRBV18 and TRBJ2-7, is NAGVMQNPRHLVRRRGQEARLRCSPMKGHSHVYWYRQLPEEGLKFMVYLQKENIIDESGMPKERFSAEFPKEGPSILRIQQVVRGDSAAYFCASSPDSVSEQYFGPGTRLTVT.

CDR3 sequence reads: CATSRDSPQGMKGSNQPQHF. The CDR3 nucleotides read TGTGCCACCAGCAGAGATTCGCCACAGGGAATGAAGGGTAGCAATCAGCCCCAGCATTTT. The chain joins TRBV15 to TRBJ1-5, with D perhaps matching TRBD1 (6 bases). CDR3 length: 20 amino acids. Germline V gene data show CDR1 as LNHNV and CDR2 as YYDKDF (reference sequence). V was shortened by 0 bases and J by 0 bases, with 21 bases between the two germline ends.

This clone was seen only once. V is TRBV4-1 and J is TRBJ1-5; D unclear. Trimming stripped 1 base from V and 5 bases from J, with 15 bases between. From germline, CDR1 is MGHRA and CDR2 YSYEKL. The CDR3 consists of 16 residues. The CDR3 protein is CASSQGSFSADQPQHF. The CDR3 DNA reads as TGCGCCAGCAGCCAAGGTTCATTCTCGGCGGATCAGCCCCAGCATTTT.

The chain employs TRBV5-1 and TRBJ2-5, with 16 bases aligning to TRBD2. CDR3 length: 16 amino acids. After removal of 3 bases from V and 5 bases from J, the junction contained 4 bases not matched to a gene. Germline loops: CDR1 SGHRS, CDR2 YFSETQ. The CDR3 bases are TGCGCCAGCAGCTGGGGACTAGCGGGAGGGCCTGAGACCCAGTACTTC. Protein: CASSWGLAGGPETQYF.

The chain has TRBV29-1 and TRBJ2-1; either TRBD1 or TRBD2 may supply D (5 bases each). CDR1 SQVTM and CDR2 ANQGSEA come from the germline V gene. The CDR3 length is 17 residues. Trimming stripped 7 bases from V and 0 bases from J, with 22 bases between. In DNA form, the CDR3 reads TGCAGCGCCGGGACCACCTTTTTCCCGGGCTCCTACAATGAGCAGTTCTTC. Protein sequence: CSAGTTFFPGSYNEQFF.

V is TRBV28 and J is TRBJ2-7; either TRBD1 or TRBD2 may supply D (5 bases each). CDR3 length: 16 amino acids. Germline V gene sequence: CDR1 MDHEN, CDR2 SYDVKM. V lost 2 bases, J lost 2 bases, and 16 bases lay in between. The CDR3 region is CASSLDGGVIPYEQYF. The CDR3, as DNA: TGTGCCAGCAGTTTAGATGGGGGAGTGATACCCTACGAGCAGTACTTC.

The chain joins TRBV5-6 to TRBJ1-1, with no clear D. Germline V CDR1 and CDR2: SGHDT, YYEEEE. V lost 4 bases, J lost 7 bases, and 17 bases lay in between. This CDR3 region has 14 residues. This CDR3 is CASSREMGIGEAFF. The CDR3 DNA reads as TGTGCCAGCAGCCGGGAAATGGGAATTGGTGAAGCTTTCTTT.

V and J are TRBV28 and TRBJ2-5; maybe TRBD1 (6 bases). CDR3 length: 15 residues. In germline, CDR1 is MDHEN, CDR2 SYDVKM. V shed 9 bases and J shed 3 bases, with 20 bases lying between them. The CDR3 sequence is CASGWGQGREETQYF. The CDR3 nucleotides are TGTGCCAGTGGGTGGGGGCAGGGCCGTGAAGAGACCCAGTACTTC.

The V and J genes are TRBV28 and TRBJ2-7, with 8 bases fitting TRBD1. V trimming: 6 bases; J trimming: 4 bases; junction bases outside the gene matches: 8. The germline V gene has CDR1 MDHEN and CDR2 SYDVKM. The CDR3 length is 14 residues. CDR3 protein: CASRGRDRQYEQYF. The CDR3 DNA reads as TGTGCCAGCAGGGGCCGGGACAGGCAATACGAGCAGTACTTC.

The chain joins TRBV2 to TRBJ2-5; perhaps TRBD1 as D (6 bases). The ends were cut back, 6 bases at V and 1 base at J, with 15 bases in the middle. CDR1 and CDR2 (germline): SNHLY, FYNNEI. The CDR3 consists of 15 residues. This CDR3 reads CASRAGTSFQETQYF. The CDR3 coding sequence is TGTGCCAGCAGGGCCGGGACAAGTTTCCAAGAGACCCAGTACTTC.

V and J are TRBV4-2 and TRBJ2-7; TRBD2 is a possible D gene (5 bases). Trimming removed 0 bases at V and 3 bases at J, with 15 bases between. CDR3 length: 16 residues. CDR1 is LGHNA, CDR2 YNFKEQ, per germline. CDR3 nucleotide sequence: TGTGCCAGCAGCCAAGATCGGGGAAGAGGCGGCTACGAGCAGTACTTC. This encodes CASSQDRGRGGYEQYF.

CDR3 DNA: TGTGCCAGCATAAGCAGCCTTAATGAAAAACTGTTTTTT. This gives the protein CASISSLNEKLFF. The chain combines TRBV28 with TRBJ1-4, with D hard to call. V dropped 7 bases and J dropped 4 bases, with 10 bases sitting between them. The CDR3 length is 13 residues. Germline-derived CDR1 and CDR2 are MDHEN and SYDVKM.

This rearrangement joins TRBV19 to TRBJ2-7; D is ambiguous. With 1 base removed from V and 2 bases from J, the gap between germline ends came to 12 bases. This CDR3 spans 15 amino acids. CDR1 is LNHDA and CDR2 is SQIVND in the germline V gene (reference sequence). Here the CDR3 DNA reads TGTGCCAGTAGTATAGTAGGCAGGCCCCCCTACGAGCAGTACTTC. Its translation is CASSIVGRPPYEQYF.

The chain carries TRBV29-1 and TRBJ2-1; TRBD2 matches at 7 bases. Germline V gene lookup returns CDR1 SQVTM and CDR2 ANQGSEA. Trimming removed 3 bases from V and 6 bases from J; junction bases left unmatched: 8. The CDR3 covers 14 residues. The CDR3 sequence is CSVDSGGRANEQFF. The CDR3 nucleotides read TGCAGCGTTGATTCTGGGGGGAGGGCCAATGAGCAGTTCTTC.

The chain combines TRBV2 with TRBJ2-1; 11 bases align to TRBD2. V lost 5 bases to trimming and J lost 6 bases; unmatched junction nucleotides: 21. The CDR3 is 20 amino acids. The germline gives CDR1 SNHLY, CDR2 FYNNEI. The DNA for the CDR3 is TGTGCCAGCAGTAAAAGAATACCGGGACTAGCGGACCCTGCCGGCAATGAGCAGTTCTTC. This gives the protein CASSKRIPGLADPAGNEQFF. Supplemented by reference TRBV2 and TRBJ2-1, the full variable domain reads EPEVTQTPSHQVTQMGQEVILRCVPISNHLYFYWYRQILGQKVEFLVSFYNNEISEKSEIFDDQFSVERPDGSNFTLKIRSTKLEDSAMYFCASSKRIPGLADPAGNEQFFGPGTRLTVL.